These 13 T cell receptor beta chains were all obtained from the same sample, sequenced in a study of cytomegalovirus exposure and HLA in healthy donors. It was with 60 Vbeta and 13 Jbeta primers that the PCR ran. Produced via immunoSEQ multiplex PCR; TCRdb's table is partial and in-frame only. The sample has some 190,000 clones, nearly 80% seen once. The sequencing sample was made of PBMCs. The source is a female donor in good health and CMV-seronegative.

V and J are TRBV19 and TRBJ2-2; no reliable D call. The CDR3 length is 13 residues. The germline CDR1 and CDR2 sequences are LNHDA and SQIVND (reference sequence). Trimming took 6 bases from V and 5 from J, leaving 10 bases between them. The CDR3 reads CASSLVLTGELFF. DNA of the CDR3: TGTGCCAGTAGCCTAGTATTAACCGGGGAGCTGTTTTTT.

The chain has TRBV7-2 and TRBJ2-3; the match to TRBD2 covers 9 bases. Germline CDR1 and CDR2: SGHTA and FQGNSA. The CDR3 runs to 16 residues. Trimming cost V 3 bases and J 7 bases; bases outside gene matches: 11. The CDR3 region has the DNA TGTGCCAGCAGCTTGCAAAGCGGGGGGCAACTTAATACGCAGTATTTT. Its translation: CASSLQSGGQLNTQYF.

The chain carries TRBV14 and TRBJ2-3; TRBD1 might be the D (5 bases). Germline V gene sequence: CDR1 SGHDN, CDR2 FVKESK. V shed 1 base and J shed 0 bases, with 11 bases lying between them. The CDR3 length is 16 residues. The CDR3 sequence is CASSQVWPGSTDTQYF. CDR3 coding DNA: TGTGCCAGCAGCCAAGTATGGCCAGGGAGCACAGATACGCAGTATTTT. Full variable domain (outside the CDR3, taken from reference TRBV14 and TRBJ2-3): EAGVTQFPSHSVIEKGQTVTLRCDPISGHDNLYWYRRVMGKEIKFLLHFVKESKQDESGMPNNRFLAERTGGTYSTLKVQPAELEDSGVYFCASSQVWPGSTDTQYFGPGTRLTVL.

This chain uses TRBV25-1 with TRBJ2-7; possible D gene TRBD1, 6 bases. Germline V lookup: CDR1 MGHDK, CDR2 SYGVNS. Trimming removed 2 bases from V and 9 bases from J, with 11 bases in between. This CDR3 spans 12 amino acids. CDR3 in DNA: TGTGCCAGCAGTGAAGTCAGGGGAACGCAGTACTTC. Its protein product is CASSEVRGTQYF.

This clone was found once. This chain connects TRBV5-1 to TRBJ2-5; TRBD1 aligns across 9 bases. Per the germline V gene, CDR1 is SGHRS and CDR2 is YFSETQ. V lost 7 bases and J lost 5; bases outside the gene matches: 6. The CDR3 sequence is 13 residues long. The CDR3 DNA reads TGCGCCAGCTCAGGACAGGGGTGGGAGACCCAGTACTTC. This encodes CASSGQGWETQYF.

The genes are TRBV2 and TRBJ1-3, with TRBD1 matching 8 bases. V shed 5 bases, J shed 7 bases, and the junction held 4 bases outside the gene matches. CDR1 and CDR2 (germline): SNHLY, FYNNEI. The CDR3 is 13 amino acids. For the CDR3, the DNA is TGTGCCAGCAGTCTTAACAGGGGGAACACCATATATTTT. This codes for CASSLNRGNTIYF.

V and J are TRBV30 and TRBJ2-5; the match to TRBD1 covers 7 bases. CDR3 length equals 14 residues. Germline CDR1 reads GTSNPN; CDR2 reads SVGIG (reference sequence). The trim removed 3 bases at V and 10 bases at J, leaving 14 bases unmatched. The CDR3 nucleotides read TGTGCCTGGAGCCTACAGGGGTCAAGAGGGAGCCAGTACTTC. Encoded protein: CAWSLQGSRGSQYF.

This clone appeared a single time. The chain links TRBV21-1 to TRBJ1-2; TRBD1 is taken as the D call from the table, unchecked against the DNA. TRBV21-1 is a pseudogene segment. The CDR3 is 14 residues long. DNA for the CDR3: TGTGCCAGCAGCAAAGTGGGCAAGTACTATGGCTACACCTTC. Translation gives CASSKVGKYYGYTF.

This chain links TRBV19 with TRBJ1-4; possibly TRBD1 for D (5 bases). The CDR3 totals 17 residues. The V gene lost 5 bases and the J gene lost 0 bases, with 16 bases spanning the gap. The germline V gene encodes CDR1 LNHDA and CDR2 SQIVND (reference sequence). CDR3 loop: CASSWDSAPTTNEKLFF. DNA of the CDR3: TGTGCCAGTAGTTGGGACTCCGCTCCCACAACTAATGAAAAACTGTTTTTT.

The chain's CDR3 is CASSPAGLDQPQHF. In DNA form, the CDR3 reads TGTGCCAGCTCACCCGCAGGGCTGGATCAGCCCCAGCATTTT. The rearrangement joins TRBV18 to TRBJ1-5; TRBD1 might be the D (5 bases). Per the germline V gene, CDR1 is KGHSH and CDR2 is LQKENI. V lost 3 bases, J lost 5 bases, and 11 bases lay in between. The length of the CDR3 is 14 residues.

This chain links TRBV11-2 with TRBJ2-7; TRBD1 aligns across 7 bases. V lost 6 bases, J lost 0 bases, and 2 bases stayed unmatched. Germline-derived CDR1 and CDR2 are SGHAT and FQNNGV. CDR3 length equals 13 residues. In DNA form, the CDR3 reads TGTGCCAGCAGGGGGGACAGCTCCTACGAGCAGTACTTC. As protein: CASRGDSSYEQYF.

The CDR3 region has the DNA TGTGCCAGCTACAGGGGGGGCGAGACCCAGTACTTC. As protein: CASYRGGETQYF. The rearrangement joins TRBV6-1 to TRBJ2-5; a weak D match, TRBD1 (8 bases). Germline values: CDR1 MNHNS, CDR2 SASEGT. With 8 bases removed from V and 5 bases from J, the gap between germline ends came to 12 bases. The CDR3 contains 12 residues.

Comments on this clone: An end of the junction does not agree with germline; a read error may underlie this. The rearrangement joins TRBV7-9 to TRBJ2-7; 9 bases agree with TRBD2. CDR1 and CDR2 (germline): SEHNR, FQNEAQ (reference sequence). The CDR3 contains 13 residues. CDR3 bases: TGTGCCAGCTCAGACGAGCCAAGTAGCGGGGGATTTTTC. Translating gives CASSDEPSSGGFF.